One sample yielded the 8 T cell receptor beta chains listed below, sequenced in a study of blood T cell repertoires in COVID-19. The table came from immunoSEQ multiplex PCR; TCRdb's copy has only in-frame clones and leaves some out. The sample lists about 140,000 clones; 88% were seen once. The sequenced sample was peripheral blood. These receptors were taken from a man in his 70s with acute or convalescent COVID-19.

The table lists this clone with a count of one. V usage is TRBV14 and J usage is TRBJ1-1; TRBD1 is a possible D gene (5 bases). Germline values: CDR1 SGHDN, CDR2 FVKESK. The CDR3 length is 16 residues. The V gene lost 0 bases and the J gene lost 1 base, with 12 bases spanning the gap. The CDR3 nucleotides are TGTGCCAGCAGCCAAGATGGGGCAGGGAAGAACACTGAAGCTTTCTTT. As protein: CASSQDGAGKNTEAFF. Based on the CDR3 plus reference TRBV14 and TRBJ1-1, the full variable domain is EAGVTQFPSHSVIEKGQTVTLRCDPISGHDNLYWYRRVMGKEIKFLLHFVKESKQDESGMPNNRFLAERTGGTYSTLKVQPAELEDSGVYFCASSQDGAGKNTEAFFGQGTRLTVV.

This chain uses TRBV11-2 with TRBJ1-2; 8 nucleotides line up with TRBD1. J lost 0 bases, V lost 5 bases, and 2 bases had no gene match. This CDR3 comprises 14 residues. Looked up from germline, CDR1 is SGHAT and CDR2 is FQNNGV. In DNA form, the CDR3 reads TGTGCCAGCAGCGGGACAGGATCTAACTATGGCTACACCTTC. Protein product: CASSGTGSNYGYTF. Using reference TRBV11-2 and TRBJ1-2 for the parts outside the CDR3, the full variable domain is EAGVAQSPRYKIIEKRQSVAFWCNPISGHATLYWYQQILGQGPKLLIQFQNNGVVDDSQLPKDRFSAERLKGVDSTLKIQPAKLEDSAVYLCASSGTGSNYGYTFGSGTRLTVV.

The J gene is TRBJ1-4, the V gene TRBV6-5; 8 nucleotides agree with TRBD1. Germline V gene lookup returns CDR1 MNHEY and CDR2 SVGAGI. Trimming at V came to 11 bases and at J to 8 bases, leaving 13 bases not matched to a gene. This CDR3 is built from 14 residues. The CDR3 protein is CAATSGTGGEKLFF. CDR3 DNA sequence: TGTGCCGCTACGTCCGGGACAGGTGGGGAAAAACTGTTTTTT.

This clone was observed a handful of times. The chain carries TRBV25-1 and TRBJ1-4; possibly TRBD1 for D (6 bases). The CDR3 extends over 15 amino acids. CDR1 and CDR2 (germline): MGHDK, SYGVNS. The V gene lost 1 base and the J gene lost 10 bases, with 16 bases spanning the gap. The CDR3 nucleotides read TGTGCCAGCAGTGAATTCACCACAGGGCCGGGAAAACTGTTTTTT. Its protein is CASSEFTTGPGKLFF. The full variable domain, with the rest looked up from reference TRBV25-1 and TRBJ1-4, is EADIYQTPRYLVIGTGKKITLECSQTMGHDKMYWYQQDPGMELHLIHYSYGVNSTEKGDLSSESTVSRIRTEHFPLTLESARPSHTSQYLCASSEFTTGPGKLFFGSGTQLSVL.

This chain uses TRBV9 with TRBJ2-3; D is possibly TRBD2 (5 bases). This CDR3 is built from 15 residues. Germline V gene lookup returns CDR1 SGDLS and CDR2 YYNGEE. V gave up 4 bases and J gave up 2 bases, with 14 bases separating them. The CDR3 DNA reads as TGTGCCAGCAGCCCTGGCGGGTCCTACACAGATACGCAGTATTTT. Protein product: CASSPGGSYTDTQYF.

The rearrangement uses TRBV5-8 and TRBJ2-7, with D perhaps matching TRBD1 (8 bases). The ends were cut back, 6 bases at V and 1 base at J, with 17 bases in the middle. CDR3 length: 15 residues. Per the germline V gene, CDR1 is SGHTS and CDR2 is YDEGEE. The CDR3 DNA follows: TGTGCCAGCACCAAGACAGGGGAGGGTTCCTACGAGCAGTACTTC. Translating gives CASTKTGEGSYEQYF.

This chain connects TRBV30 to TRBJ2-3; 8 bases are a match to TRBD2. With 0 bases clipped from V and 2 bases from J, the junction kept 10 bases outside the gene matches. The CDR3 consists of 17 residues. Germline CDR1 and CDR2: GTSNPN and SVGIG (reference sequence). Here the CDR3 reads CAWSVSYGLANTDTQYF. The CDR3 DNA follows: TGTGCCTGGAGTGTATCGTACGGACTAGCCAACACAGATACGCAGTATTTT.

The genes are TRBV2 and TRBJ1-2; 8 bases are a match to TRBD1. This CDR3 region has 13 residues. The germline CDR1 and CDR2 sequences are SNHLY and FYNNEI. Germline trimming cut 3 bases from V and 5 bases from J; bases unmatched to any gene: 2. In DNA form, the CDR3 reads TGTGCCAGCAGTGAGGACAGGGAATATGGCTACACCTTC. This translates into CASSEDREYGYTF.